The sample holds many counts of the clone carrying this TCR beta chain. From the PCR reads, TCRdb called clonotypes with MiXCR, one entry per CDR3 protein. The data hold more than 250,000 distinct CDR3 sequences, with over 20% observed a single time. Isolation of naive CD8 T cells was achieved by sorting on a CD8+CD4-CCR7+CD45RA+ phenotype. CDR1 SGHKS and CDR2 YYEKEE come from the germline V gene (reference sequence). V lost 1 base and J lost 6, with 8 bases in between. The CDR3 length is 12 residues. This record belongs to a study of molecular identifiers for immune sequencing clone quantification. Study-level information: Replicate experiments divided RNA from about 20,000 or 100,000 naive CD8 cells into five parts and sequenced four.

V and J are TRBV5-5 and TRBJ2-7, with D perhaps TRBD2 (5 bases). This sequence was found in a human donor in good health. Some libraries in this study had Jurkat cell RNA spiked in. Sequenced input: naive CD8+ T cells from blood, with Jurkat cell RNA spiked in. The sample's subset: FACS-sorted CD8+CD4-CCR7+CD45RA+ naive T cells. CDR3 loop: CASSLSGAEQYF. CDR3 in DNA: TGTGCCAGCAGCTTGAGCGGTGCCGAGCAGTACTTC.